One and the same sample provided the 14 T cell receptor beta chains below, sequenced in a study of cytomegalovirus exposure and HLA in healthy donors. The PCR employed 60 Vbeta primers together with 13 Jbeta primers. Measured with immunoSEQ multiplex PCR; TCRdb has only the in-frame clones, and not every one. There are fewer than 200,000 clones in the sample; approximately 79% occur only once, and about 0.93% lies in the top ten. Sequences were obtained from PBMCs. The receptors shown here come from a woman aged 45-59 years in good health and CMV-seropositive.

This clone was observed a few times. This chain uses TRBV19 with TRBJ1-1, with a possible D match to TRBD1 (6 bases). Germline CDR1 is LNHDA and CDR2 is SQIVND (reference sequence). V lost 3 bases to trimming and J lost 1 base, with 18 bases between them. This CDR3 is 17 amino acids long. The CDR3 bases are TGTGCCAGTAGTATTCTGGGCAGGGGTGTTCGGAACACTGAAGCTTTCTTT. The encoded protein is CASSILGRGVRNTEAFF.

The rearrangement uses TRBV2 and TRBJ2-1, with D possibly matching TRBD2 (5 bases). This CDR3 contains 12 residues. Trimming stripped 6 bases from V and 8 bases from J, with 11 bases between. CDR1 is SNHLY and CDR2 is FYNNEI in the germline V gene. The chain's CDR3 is CASRGETDEQFF. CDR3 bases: TGTGCCAGCAGGGGAGAAACCGATGAGCAGTTCTTC.

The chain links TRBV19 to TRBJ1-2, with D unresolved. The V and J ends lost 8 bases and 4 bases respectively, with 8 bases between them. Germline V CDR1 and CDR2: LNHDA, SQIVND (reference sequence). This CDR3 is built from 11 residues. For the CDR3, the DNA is TGTGCCAGTCAAAGAGGCTATGGCTACACCTTC. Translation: CASQRGYGYTF.

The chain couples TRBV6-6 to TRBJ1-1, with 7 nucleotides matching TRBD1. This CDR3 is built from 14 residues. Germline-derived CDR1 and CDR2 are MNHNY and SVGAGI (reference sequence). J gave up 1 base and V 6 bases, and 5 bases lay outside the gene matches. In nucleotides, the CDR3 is TGTGCCAGCAGCGCCAACAGGGGGAACACTGAAGCTTTCTTT. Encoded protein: CASSANRGNTEAFF.

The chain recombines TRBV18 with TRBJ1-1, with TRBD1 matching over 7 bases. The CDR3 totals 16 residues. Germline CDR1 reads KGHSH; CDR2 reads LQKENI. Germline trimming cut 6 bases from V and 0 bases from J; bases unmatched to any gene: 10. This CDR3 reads CASSLGQRTMNTEAFF. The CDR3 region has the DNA TGTGCCAGCTCGCTGGGACAGAGGACCATGAACACTGAAGCTTTCTTT. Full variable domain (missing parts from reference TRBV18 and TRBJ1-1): NAGVMQNPRHLVRRRGQEARLRCSPMKGHSHVYWYRQLPEEGLKFMVYLQKENIIDESGMPKERFSAEFPKEGPSILRIQQVVRGDSAAYFCASSLGQRTMNTEAFFGQGTRLTVV.

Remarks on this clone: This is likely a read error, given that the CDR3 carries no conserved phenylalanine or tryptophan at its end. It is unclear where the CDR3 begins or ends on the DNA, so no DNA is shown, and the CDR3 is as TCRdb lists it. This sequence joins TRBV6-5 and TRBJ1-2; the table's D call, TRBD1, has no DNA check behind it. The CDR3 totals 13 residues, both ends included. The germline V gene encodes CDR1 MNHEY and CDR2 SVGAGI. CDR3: CASSYSGTGDSYL.

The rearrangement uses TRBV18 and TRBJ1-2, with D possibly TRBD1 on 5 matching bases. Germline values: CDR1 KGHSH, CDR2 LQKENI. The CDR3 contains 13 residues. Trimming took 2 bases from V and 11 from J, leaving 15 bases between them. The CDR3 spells CASSPTLGHPYTF. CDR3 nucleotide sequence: TGTGCCAGCTCACCAACCCTCGGACACCCATACACCTTC.

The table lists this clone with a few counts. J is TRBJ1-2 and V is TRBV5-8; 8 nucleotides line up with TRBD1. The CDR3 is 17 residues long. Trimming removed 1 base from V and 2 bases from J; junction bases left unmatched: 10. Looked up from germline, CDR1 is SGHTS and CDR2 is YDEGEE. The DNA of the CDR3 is TGTGCCAGCAGCTTGCCCCTACTACGACAGGGGAACTATGGCTACACCTTC. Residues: CASSLPLLRQGNYGYTF.

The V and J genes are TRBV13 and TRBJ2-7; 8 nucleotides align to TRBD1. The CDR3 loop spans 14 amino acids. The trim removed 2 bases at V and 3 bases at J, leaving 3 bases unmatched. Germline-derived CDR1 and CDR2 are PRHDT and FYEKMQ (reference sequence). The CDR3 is CASSLSGQGYEQYF. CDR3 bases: TGTGCCAGCAGCTTATCAGGACAGGGCTACGAGCAGTACTTC.

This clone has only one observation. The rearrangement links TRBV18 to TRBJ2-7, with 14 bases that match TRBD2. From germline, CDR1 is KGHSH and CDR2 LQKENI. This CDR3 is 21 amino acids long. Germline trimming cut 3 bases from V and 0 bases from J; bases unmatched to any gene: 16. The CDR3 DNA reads TGTGCCAGCTCACCCCACCCACCGACTAGCGGGAGGGCCATGGGCTCCTACGAGCAGTACTTC. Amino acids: CASSPHPPTSGRAMGSYEQYF.

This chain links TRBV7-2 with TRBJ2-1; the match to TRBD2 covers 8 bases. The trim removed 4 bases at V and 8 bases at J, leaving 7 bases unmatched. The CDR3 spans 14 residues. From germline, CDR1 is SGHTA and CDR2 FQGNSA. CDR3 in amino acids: CASSWGLGPYEQFF. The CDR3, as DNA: TGTGCCAGCAGCTGGGGACTAGGTCCGTATGAGCAGTTCTTC.

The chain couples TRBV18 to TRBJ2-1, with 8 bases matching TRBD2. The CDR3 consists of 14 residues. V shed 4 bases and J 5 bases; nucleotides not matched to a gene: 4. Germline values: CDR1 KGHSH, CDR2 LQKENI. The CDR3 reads CASSQLAANNEQFF. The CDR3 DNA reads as TGTGCCAGCTCACAACTAGCGGCCAACAATGAGCAGTTCTTC.

Written as DNA, the CDR3 is TGTGCCAGCAGCTTGGAGGCGGGGCGGCGGACCTACGAGCAGTACTTC. It yields the protein CASSLEAGRRTYEQYF. The rearrangement joins TRBV5-6 to TRBJ2-7, with a weak D call TRBD2 (6 bases). There are 16 residues in the CDR3. V was pared by 0 bases and J by 2 bases, with 15 bases between. Germline V gives CDR1 SGHDT, CDR2 YYEEEE.

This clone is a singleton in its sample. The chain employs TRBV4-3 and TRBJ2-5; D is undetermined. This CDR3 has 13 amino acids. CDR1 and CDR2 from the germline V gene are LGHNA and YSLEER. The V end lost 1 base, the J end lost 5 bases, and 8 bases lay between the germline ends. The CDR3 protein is CASSQVTRETQYF. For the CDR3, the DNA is TGCGCCAGCAGCCAAGTTACGCGGGAGACCCAGTACTTC.